This entry lists 16 T cell receptor delta chains sequenced from one sample in a study of gamma-delta chains in newborns, infants, children. TCRdb re-processed the reads via CATT. Among more than 2,500 delta-chain clones listed, approximately 2.6% were seen once. Sequenced sample: blood. The receptors derive from a child who was a newborn, infant or young child, either healthy, febrile or measles-vaccinated (not recorded which).

This clone is medium-sized (0.01 to 0.1%) within its sample. This same CDR3 is encoded by further DNA sequences in the sample. Here the CDR3 DNA reads TGTGCCTGTGACCCCCTGGGGGTTACTGGGGGAGTTTACACCGATAAACTCATCTTT. This translates into CACDPLGVTGGVYTDKLIF. V gene TRDV2 combines with J gene TRDJ1; 9 bases fit TRDD3. Germline assignment: CDR1 GEAIGNYY and CDR2 EKD. CDR3 length: 19 residues. J lost 0 bases, V lost 3 bases, and 16 bases had no gene match.

Points on this clone: A much larger clone lies a single base off, so this may be a read error. CDR3 protein: CACDGLGDKDNNGDKLIF. DNA for the CDR3: TGTGCCTGTGACGGATTGGGGGATAAGGACAACAACGGCGATAAACTCATCTTT. The rearrangement links TRDV2 to TRDJ1; TRDD3 matches 9 bases. From germline, CDR1 is GEAIGNYY and CDR2 EKD. This CDR3 spans 18 amino acids. The V gene end was trimmed by 3 bases and the J gene end by 4 bases; junction bases not matched to a gene: 17.

This clone showed up just a few times. A read error may explain this, as a much larger clone is one base away. The J gene is TRDJ1, the V gene TRDV2, with TRDD3 matching 12 bases. The length of the CDR3 is 15 residues. The germline V gene has CDR1 GEAIGNYY and CDR2 EKD. The CDR3 loop is CASDRLGDTSDKLIF. CDR3 DNA: TGTGCCAGTGACAGACTGGGGGATACCTCCGATAAACTCATCTTT.

This clone was seen a handful of times. The chain joins TRDV2 to TRDJ1; 8 bases map to TRDD3. V lost 2 bases to trimming and J lost 2 bases; unmatched junction nucleotides: 3. The CDR3 length is 14 residues. CDR1 is GEAIGNYY and CDR2 is EKD in the germline V gene. The CDR3: CACDKLGGTDKLIF. In DNA form, the CDR3 reads TGTGCCTGTGACAAACTGGGGGGTACCGATAAACTCATCTTT.

As for this clone: Being one base from a much bigger clone, this may be a read error. The genes are TRDV2 and TRDJ3; no clear D gene. Germline assignment: CDR1 GEAIGNYY and CDR2 EKD. CDR3 size: 15 residues. V shed 0 bases and J shed 11 bases, with 13 bases lying between them. CDR3: CACDTVVTGARQMFF. DNA for the CDR3: TGTGCCTGTGACACCGTGGTAACAGGCGCCCGACAGATGTTTTTC.

Only a few counts were recorded for this clone. The J gene is uncalled and the V gene is TRDV2; the D call in the table, TRDD3, was not verified against the DNA. Germline loops: CDR1 GEAIGNYY, CDR2 EKD. The CDR3 runs to 18 residues. CDR3 protein: CACDPAGLGGRDTDRPIF. CDR3 DNA: TGTGCCTGTGACCCGGCGGGACTGGGGGGGCGAGACACCGATAGACCCATCTTT.

This clone was observed a few times. It may be a read error: a sequence one base away is much more abundant. The CDR3 region is CACDPILPRTGGSGFDKLIF. The DNA of the CDR3 is TGTGCCTGTGACCCCATCCTTCCCCGTACTGGGGGATCCGGTTTCGATAAACTCATCTTT. This chain connects TRDV2 to TRDJ1; 10 bases agree with TRDD3. Germline trimming cut 3 bases from V and 4 bases from J; bases unmatched to any gene: 22. The CDR3 is 20 residues long. Germline V lookup: CDR1 GEAIGNYY, CDR2 EKD.

Concerning this clone: This may arise from a read error, as a much more abundant clone is one base away. At the DNA level, this CDR3 is encoded by other sequences in the same sample as well. The chain combines TRDV2 with TRDJ3, with D possibly matching TRDD3 (5 bases). The CDR3 runs 17 residues. The germline gives CDR1 GEAIGNYY, CDR2 EKD. CDR3: CACDTTSSSWDTRQMFF. CDR3 coding DNA: TGTGCCTGTGACACCACCTCCAGCTCCTGGGACACCCGACAGATGTTCTTC.

This clone is large within its sample. Distinct nucleotide sequences in the sample also encode this CDR3. The chain combines TRDV2 with TRDJ3; 7 bases line up with TRDD3. V was pared by 0 bases and J by 0 bases, with 7 bases of the junction left unmatched. CDR1 GEAIGNYY and CDR2 EKD come from the germline V gene. The CDR3 has 19 amino acids. CDR3 region: CACDTAGGWSSWDTRQMFF. The CDR3 bases are TGTGCCTGTGACACCGCCGGGGGATGGAGCTCCTGGGACACCCGACAGATGTTTTTC.

Concerning this clone: With only one base between it and a far larger clone, this is likely a read error. Other nucleotide sequences from this sample produce the same CDR3. The chain employs TRDV2 and TRDJ1; TRDD3 might be the D (6 bases). The CDR3 consists of 16 residues. Germline loops: CDR1 GEAIGNYY, CDR2 EKD. V lost 3 bases and J 9 bases, leaving 25 bases between the germline ends. Written as DNA, the CDR3 is TGTGCCTGTGACCCGCTTGCAAATGGGGGGTACGAAGAACTCATCTTT. Its protein product is CACDPLANGGYEELIF.

About this clone: This may arise from a read error, as a much more abundant clone is one base away. Other DNA sequences in the sample encode the same CDR3. The gene calls are TRDV2 and TRDJ2; D is perhaps TRDD3 (6 bases). V was clipped by 3 bases and J by 0 bases, with 25 bases between them. This CDR3 comprises 20 residues. Germline loops: CDR1 GEAIGNYY, CDR2 EKD. The CDR3 DNA sequence: TGTGCCTGTGACCATGTATTGGGGGGTTTACCGCCAGCTTTGACAGCACAACTCTTCTTT. Its translation: CACDHVLGGLPPALTAQLFF.

This clone came up a few times. The chain links TRDV2 to TRDJ3, with 9 bases fitting TRDD3. Germline lookup yields CDR1 GEAIGNYY and CDR2 EKD. The CDR3 has 18 amino acids. V shed 3 bases and J 0 bases; nucleotides not matched to a gene: 5. The CDR3 sequence is CACDPTGGGSWDTRQMFF. The CDR3 bases are TGTGCCTGTGACCCGACTGGGGGAGGCTCCTGGGACACCCGACAGATGTTTTTC.

This clone was detected a few times. Since a far larger clone is one base different, this is likely a read error. The sample has other DNA sequences that encode this CDR3 too. This rearrangement joins TRDV2 to TRDJ1; 7 bases agree with TRDD3. CDR1 and CDR2 from the germline V gene are GEAIGNYY and EKD. This CDR3 contains 14 residues. CDR3 sequence: CACDPLGVTDKLIF. For the CDR3, the DNA is TGTGCCTGTGACCCGCTGGGGGTCACCGATAAACTCATCTTC.

This clone is medium-sized (0.01 to 0.1%) in the sample. CDR3 bases: TGTGCAGCAAGCGGTCCTACTGGGGGACCCCGATACACCGATAAACTCATCTTT. Translating it yields CAASGPTGGPRYTDKLIF. V and J are TRAV29/DV5 and TRDJ1, with 9 bases identical to TRDD3. The germline V gene has CDR1 NSMFDY and CDR2 ISSIKDK. The J segment lost 0 bases and the V segment lost 0 bases, leaving 12 bases of the junction unmatched. This CDR3 has 18 residues.

On this clone: It may be a read error: a sequence one base away is much more abundant. This rearrangement joins TRDV2 to TRDJ1; 9 bases agree with TRDD3. Germline trimming cut 3 bases from V and 0 bases from J; bases unmatched to any gene: 13. The CDR3 consists of 18 residues. Per germline, CDR1 GEAIGNYY and CDR2 EKD. The CDR3 sequence: CACDQAGYWGTYTDKLIF. CDR3 DNA sequence: TGTGCCTGTGACCAAGCGGGGTACTGGGGGACGTACACCGATAAACTCATCTTT.

In its sample, this clone is medium-sized. The V gene is TRDV2, the J gene TRDJ1; 11 positions agree with TRDD3. The ends lost 2 bases at V and 0 bases at J; junction bases unmatched: 7. CDR1 and CDR2 from the germline V gene are GEAIGNYY and EKD. CDR3 length equals 17 residues. CDR3 sequence reads: CACDKLGDKEDTDKLIF. The DNA for the CDR3 is TGTGCCTGTGACAAACTGGGGGATAAGGAGGACACCGATAAACTCATCTTT.